Listed here are 22 T cell receptor beta chains from one sample, sequenced in a study of CD8+ T cells in alopecia areata. Specified treatment: oral pan-JAK inhibitor, 5-10 mg twice daily. Sequencing used cDNA as its template, made by extracting RNA and reverse transcribing it. Clones were sequenced by immunoSEQ multiplex PCR, and TCRdb holds only the in-frame ones, with some missing. Of roughly 210,000 clones in the sample, roughly two fifths were seen once. This sample comprised CD4+ T cells sorted from blood, obtained at approximately week 39, from a patient treated with tofacitinib. The receptors were gathered from a human donor with alopecia areata.

This clone was found a few times. The V and J genes are TRBV10-3 and TRBJ2-1; 12 positions agree with TRBD2. The CDR3 contains 18 residues. Germline V CDR1 and CDR2: ENHRY, SYGVKD. V dropped 6 bases and J dropped 0; count of bases not matched to a gene: 9. The CDR3 coding sequence is TGTGCCATCAGCCCGACTAGCGGGAGTACGAGCTCCTACAATGAGCAGTTCTTC. As protein: CAISPTSGSTSSYNEQFF.

V gene TRBV7-2 combines with J gene TRBJ2-3, with D perhaps TRBD1 (6 bases). Germline CDR1 SGHTA, CDR2 FQGNSA. The CDR3 is made up of 13 amino acids. V lost 5 bases to trimming and J lost 3 bases, with 9 bases between them. The CDR3 nucleotides are TGTGCCAGCAGCCGCGGACAGACAGATACGCAGTATTTT. It specifies CASSRGQTDTQYF. The whole variable domain, remainder taken from reference TRBV7-2 and TRBJ2-3, is GAGVSQSPSNKVTEKGKDVELRCDPISGHTALYWYRQSLGQGLEFLIYFQGNSAPDKSGLPSDRFSAERTGGSVSTLTIQRTQQEDSAVYLCASSRGQTDTQYFGPGTRLTVL.

The V call is TRBV4-1, the J call TRBJ1-3; D not resolved. The CDR3 covers 16 residues. Trimming pared 1 base from V and 4 bases from J, leaving 14 bases between. CDR1 and CDR2 from the germline V gene are MGHRA and YSYEKL. The CDR3 region has the DNA TGCGCCAGCAGCCAAGCCCCACCCGGTAACGGAAACACCATATATTTT. It yields the protein CASSQAPPGNGNTIYF.

The V and J genes are TRBV5-1 and TRBJ2-4, with D unclear. CDR3 length equals 16 residues. V dropped 1 base and J dropped 0 bases, with 11 bases sitting between them. CDR1 SGHRS and CDR2 YFSETQ come from the germline V gene. CDR3 DNA sequence: TGCGCCAGCAGCTTGCTCTCCCAACAAGCCAAAAACATTCAGTACTTC. This sequence encodes CASSLLSQQAKNIQYF.

The chain uses TRBV28 and TRBJ2-7, with D unresolved. The CDR3 extends over 13 amino acids. In germline, CDR1 is MDHEN, CDR2 SYDVKM. V lost 5 bases and J lost 3, with 11 bases in between. CDR3 sequence (DNA): TGTGCCAGCAGTCTCACGCTGGGCTACGAGCAGTACTTC. Protein product: CASSLTLGYEQYF. Together with reference TRBV28 and TRBJ2-7, the CDR3 gives the full variable domain: DVKVTQSSRYLVKRTGEKVFLECVQDMDHENMFWYRQDPGLGLRLIYFSYDVKMKEKGDIPEGYSVSREKKERFSLILESASTNQTSMYLCASSLTLGYEQYFGPGTRLTVT.

The V and J genes are TRBV7-2 and TRBJ2-7; 9 bases are a match to TRBD2. The junction had 5 bases not matched to a gene; V was cut back by 4 bases and J by 1 base. Germline-derived CDR1 and CDR2 are SGHTA and FQGNSA. The CDR3 runs 15 residues. The CDR3 DNA follows: TGTGCCAGCAGCTCTAGCGGGACAGTTTCCTACGAGCAGTACTTC. Protein: CASSSSGTVSYEQYF.

This chain connects TRBV6-6 to TRBJ2-7; 14 bases agree with TRBD2. Germline-derived CDR1 and CDR2 are MNHNY and SVGAGI (reference sequence). The CDR3 length is 16 residues. V dropped 8 bases and J dropped 5; count of bases not matched to a gene: 11. CDR3 DNA: TGTGCCAGCGAGGGACTAGCGGGAGTCCGGGTTAACGAGCAGTACTTC. Protein: CASEGLAGVRVNEQYF.

This clone appeared many times. For the CDR3, the DNA is TGTGCCAGCAGCCTTGTAGGCAGAGCAAATGAGCAGTTCTTC. Encoded protein: CASSLVGRANEQFF. The V gene is TRBV5-5, the J gene TRBJ2-1; D is unclear. Germline CDR1 SGHKS, CDR2 YYEKEE (reference sequence). V gave up 4 bases and J gave up 7 bases, with 15 bases separating them. This CDR3 is built from 14 residues. Using reference TRBV5-5 and TRBJ2-1 for the parts outside the CDR3, the full variable domain is DAGVTQSPTHLIKTRGQQVTLRCSPISGHKSVSWYQQVLGQGPQFIFQYYEKEERGRGNFPDRFSARQFPNYSSELNVNALLLGDSALYLCASSLVGRANEQFFGPGTRLTVL.

The chain couples TRBV27 to TRBJ2-5; a weak D match, TRBD1 (6 bases). CDR3 length: 13 amino acids. V was shortened by 4 bases and J by 7 bases, with 13 bases between the two germline ends. Germline lookup yields CDR1 MNHEY and CDR2 SMNVEV (reference sequence). In DNA form, the CDR3 reads TGTGCCAGCAGTTCACAGGGTCTTGGGACCCAGTACTTC. Translating it yields CASSSQGLGTQYF.

The DNA of the CDR3 is TGCGCCAGCAGCTTGGGCCTTACGACAGGGCATGGCTACACCTTC. This codes for CASSLGLTTGHGYTF. V and J are TRBV5-1 and TRBJ1-2; the match to TRBD1 covers 7 bases. Germline assignment: CDR1 SGHRS and CDR2 YFSETQ. The length of the CDR3 is 15 residues. Unmatched junction bases numbered 8, after V lost 0 bases and J lost 6 bases.

This clone was recorded a few times. V is TRBV5-1 and J is TRBJ2-2; no clear D. From germline, CDR1 is SGHRS and CDR2 YFSETQ. Trimming took 5 bases from V and 2 from J, leaving 7 bases between them. This CDR3 region has 13 residues. CDR3: CASRSDNTGELFF. CDR3 DNA sequence: TGCGCCAGCAGATCCGATAACACCGGGGAGCTGTTTTTT.

The gene calls are TRBV4-2 and TRBJ2-1; the D is unclear. Trimming took off 6 bases at V and 0 bases at J, with 12 bases between the two ends. Germline V gene lookup returns CDR1 LGHNA and CDR2 YNFKEQ. The CDR3 sequence is 15 residues long. As DNA, the CDR3 is TGTGCCAGCAGAATCGCGTCAAGCTCCTACAATGAGCAGTTCTTC. Its translation is CASRIASSSYNEQFF.

This clone has a handful of counts. The chain links TRBV19 to TRBJ2-1; 11 bases are shared with TRBD2. Germline lookup yields CDR1 LNHDA and CDR2 SQIVND (reference sequence). The CDR3 is 16 amino acids. V was clipped by 6 bases and J by 0 bases; unmatched bases: 4. The CDR3 nucleotides are TGTGCCAGTAGGGGACTAGCGGAAAACTCCTACAATGAGCAGTTCTTC. This sequence encodes CASRGLAENSYNEQFF.

The chain links TRBV6-5 to TRBJ1-1; the D is unclear. The CDR3 is made up of 12 amino acids. The V end lost 6 bases, the J end lost 7 bases, and 12 bases lay between the germline ends. CDR1 MNHEY and CDR2 SVGAGI come from the germline V gene. The CDR3 coding sequence is TGTGCCAGCAGCGGCAGACATCTTGAAGCTTTCTTT. It codes for CASSGRHLEAFF.

This clone has just a few counts. CDR3 nucleotides: TGTGCCAGCAGCTTAGCGCGGACTAGCGGGGGGTACAATGAGCAGTTCTTC. Translated: CASSLARTSGGYNEQFF. The chain recombines TRBV7-2 with TRBJ2-1; 14 bases are a match to TRBD2. Per germline, CDR1 SGHTA and CDR2 FQGNSA. The CDR3 is made up of 17 amino acids. Trimming removed 0 bases from V and 4 bases from J; junction bases left unmatched: 2.

This chain joins TRBV30 and TRBJ2-4; 7 positions match TRBD1. Trimming removed 1 base from V and 3 bases from J; junction bases left unmatched: 6. This CDR3 is 15 amino acids long. CDR1 and CDR2 from the germline V gene are GTSNPN and SVGIG (reference sequence). The CDR3 DNA is TGTGCCTGGAGTGGGAAGGGGGCGGGCAAAAACATTCAGTACTTC. Translated, it gives CAWSGKGAGKNIQYF.

V usage is TRBV20-1 and J usage is TRBJ2-7, with D hard to call. This CDR3 region has 11 residues. Germline V gene sequence: CDR1 DFQATT, CDR2 SNEGSKA (reference sequence). In DNA form, the CDR3 reads TGCAGCGCTCCGGCTTTCTACGAGCAGTACTTC. It encodes CSAPAFYEQYF.

This clone came up a few times. The chain has TRBV28 and TRBJ2-7; TRBD2 matches at 9 bases. J was trimmed by 6 bases and V by 6 bases; bases with no gene match: 9. Germline V gives CDR1 MDHEN, CDR2 SYDVKM. The length of the CDR3 is 14 residues. The CDR3, as DNA: TGTGCCAGCAGACGAGGGGGACTAGCATCCGAGCAGTACTTC. Translating it yields CASRRGGLASEQYF. Together with reference TRBV28 and TRBJ2-7, the CDR3 gives the full variable domain: DVKVTQSSRYLVKRTGEKVFLECVQDMDHENMFWYRQDPGLGLRLIYFSYDVKMKEKGDIPEGYSVSREKKERFSLILESASTNQTSMYLCASRRGGLASEQYFGPGTRLTVT.

This clone was counted a few times. The chain joins TRBV27 to TRBJ2-3, with a weak D call TRBD2 (6 bases). This CDR3 is built from 14 residues. With 5 bases removed from V and 9 bases from J, the gap between germline ends came to 18 bases. CDR1 is MNHEY, CDR2 SMNVEV, per germline (reference sequence). Here the CDR3 reads CASSLLGAGGTQYF. The CDR3 DNA sequence: TGTGCCAGCAGTCTTCTCGGGGCCGGAGGGACGCAGTATTTT.

J is TRBJ2-5 and V is TRBV20-1, with D possibly being TRBD1 (5 bases). Germline CDR1 and CDR2: DFQATT and SNEGSKA (reference sequence). This CDR3 has 11 amino acids. The CDR3 DNA reads as TGCAGCCCACAGGACCAAGAGACCCAGTACTTC. Its translation is CSPQDQETQYF.

This sequence joins TRBV5-1 and TRBJ2-5; TRBD2 might be the D (6 bases). This CDR3 is built from 13 residues. Deletions cut 4 bases from V and 3 bases from J, with 10 bases between. CDR1 and CDR2 (germline): SGHRS, YFSETQ. For the CDR3, the DNA is TGCGCCAGCAGCAGGAGGGGTGAAGAGACCCAGTACTTC. Translation gives CASSRRGEETQYF. The full variable domain, rest sourced from reference TRBV5-1 and TRBJ2-5, is KAGVTQTPRYLIKTRGQQVTLSCSPISGHRSVSWYQQTPGQGLQFLFEYFSETQRNKGNFPGRFSGRQFSNSRSEMNVSTLELGDSALYLCASSRRGEETQYFGPGTRLLVL.

CDR3 in DNA: TGTGCCTGGAGTGCCAAGACAGGGTCTAGCACAGATACGCAGTATTTT. Amino acids: CAWSAKTGSSTDTQYF. The V and J genes are TRBV30 and TRBJ2-3; TRBD1 aligns across 7 bases. CDR3 length: 16 amino acids. Trimming cost V 1 base and J 0 bases; bases outside gene matches: 7. In germline, CDR1 is GTSNPN, CDR2 SVGIG (reference sequence).